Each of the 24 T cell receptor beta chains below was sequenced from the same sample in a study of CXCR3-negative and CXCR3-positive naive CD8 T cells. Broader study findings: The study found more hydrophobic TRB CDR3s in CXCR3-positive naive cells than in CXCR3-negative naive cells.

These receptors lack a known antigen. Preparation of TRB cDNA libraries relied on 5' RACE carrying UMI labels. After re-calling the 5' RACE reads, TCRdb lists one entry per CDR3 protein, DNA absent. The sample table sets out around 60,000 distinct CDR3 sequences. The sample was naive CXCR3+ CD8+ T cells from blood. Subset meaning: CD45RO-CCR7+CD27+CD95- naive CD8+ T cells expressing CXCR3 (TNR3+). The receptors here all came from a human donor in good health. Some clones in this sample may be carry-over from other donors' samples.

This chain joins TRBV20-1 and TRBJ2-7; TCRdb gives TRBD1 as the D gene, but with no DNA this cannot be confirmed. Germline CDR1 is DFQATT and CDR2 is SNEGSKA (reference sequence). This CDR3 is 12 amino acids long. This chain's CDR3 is CSAKTGVYEQYF.

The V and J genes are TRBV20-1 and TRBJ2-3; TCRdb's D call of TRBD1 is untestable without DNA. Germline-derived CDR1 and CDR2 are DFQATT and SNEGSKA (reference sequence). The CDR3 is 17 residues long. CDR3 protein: CSARVLKGGSSPDTQYF.

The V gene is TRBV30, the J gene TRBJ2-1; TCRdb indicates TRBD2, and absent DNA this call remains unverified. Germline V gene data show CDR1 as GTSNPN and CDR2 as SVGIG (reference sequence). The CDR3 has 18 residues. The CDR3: CAWSPIPGLAGLYNEQFF.

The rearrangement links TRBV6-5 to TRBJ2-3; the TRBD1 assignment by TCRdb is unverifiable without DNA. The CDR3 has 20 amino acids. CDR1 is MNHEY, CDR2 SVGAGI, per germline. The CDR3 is CASSADDGTGDPPLTDTQYF.

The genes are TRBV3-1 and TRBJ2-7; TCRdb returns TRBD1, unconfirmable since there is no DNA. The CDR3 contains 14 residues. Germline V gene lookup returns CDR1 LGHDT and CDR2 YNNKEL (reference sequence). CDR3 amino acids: CASSAGTGAHEQYF.

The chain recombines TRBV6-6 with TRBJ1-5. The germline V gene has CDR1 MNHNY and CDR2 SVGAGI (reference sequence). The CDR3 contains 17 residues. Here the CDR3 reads CASSANGRTYDNQPQHF.

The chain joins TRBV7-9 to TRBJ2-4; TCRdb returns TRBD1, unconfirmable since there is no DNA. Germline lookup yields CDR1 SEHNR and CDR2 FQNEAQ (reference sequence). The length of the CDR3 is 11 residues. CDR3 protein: CASIVSGIQYF.

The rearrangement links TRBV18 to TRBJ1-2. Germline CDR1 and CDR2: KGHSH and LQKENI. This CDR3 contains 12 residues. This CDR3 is CASSPHPNGYTF.

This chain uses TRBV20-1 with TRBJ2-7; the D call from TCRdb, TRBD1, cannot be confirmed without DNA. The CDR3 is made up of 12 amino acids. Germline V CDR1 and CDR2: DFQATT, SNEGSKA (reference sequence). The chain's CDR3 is CSALTGIYEQYF.

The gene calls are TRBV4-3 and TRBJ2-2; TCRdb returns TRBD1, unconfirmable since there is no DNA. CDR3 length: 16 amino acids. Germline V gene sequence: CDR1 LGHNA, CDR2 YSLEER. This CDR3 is CASSQDGRGLGGELFF.

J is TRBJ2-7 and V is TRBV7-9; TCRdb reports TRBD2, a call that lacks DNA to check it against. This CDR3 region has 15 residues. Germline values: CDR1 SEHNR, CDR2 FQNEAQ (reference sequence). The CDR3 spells CASSLTQGPPGEQYF.

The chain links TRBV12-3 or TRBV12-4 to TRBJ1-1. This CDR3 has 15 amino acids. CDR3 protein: CASSLAGERNTEAFF.

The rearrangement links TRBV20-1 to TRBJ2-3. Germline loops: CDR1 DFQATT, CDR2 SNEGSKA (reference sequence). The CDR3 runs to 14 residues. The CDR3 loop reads CSARDGASTDTQYF.

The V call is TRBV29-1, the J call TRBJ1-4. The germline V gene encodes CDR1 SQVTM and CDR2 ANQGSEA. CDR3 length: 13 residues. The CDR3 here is CSGRLSTNEKLFF.

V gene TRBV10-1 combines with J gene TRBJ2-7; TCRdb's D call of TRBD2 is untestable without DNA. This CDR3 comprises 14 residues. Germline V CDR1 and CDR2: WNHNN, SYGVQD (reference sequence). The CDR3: CASNPTSGGMKQYF.

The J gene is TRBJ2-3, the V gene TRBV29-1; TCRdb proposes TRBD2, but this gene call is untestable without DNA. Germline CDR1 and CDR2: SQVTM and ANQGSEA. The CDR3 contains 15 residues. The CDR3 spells CSVALAGGPTDTQYF.

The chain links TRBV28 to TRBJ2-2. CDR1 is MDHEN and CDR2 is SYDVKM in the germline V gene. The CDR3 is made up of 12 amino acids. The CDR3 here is CASSQGTGELFF.

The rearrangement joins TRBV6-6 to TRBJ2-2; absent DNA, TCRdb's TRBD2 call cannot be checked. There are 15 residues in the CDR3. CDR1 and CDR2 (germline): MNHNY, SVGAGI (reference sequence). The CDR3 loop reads CASRGGIGDTGELFF.

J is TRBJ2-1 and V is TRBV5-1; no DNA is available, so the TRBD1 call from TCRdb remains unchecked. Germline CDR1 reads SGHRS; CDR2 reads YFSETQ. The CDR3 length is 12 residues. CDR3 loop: CASSPQGTEQFF.

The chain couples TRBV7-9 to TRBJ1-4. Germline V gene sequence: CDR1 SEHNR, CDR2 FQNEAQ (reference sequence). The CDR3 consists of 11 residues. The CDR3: CASREREKLFF.

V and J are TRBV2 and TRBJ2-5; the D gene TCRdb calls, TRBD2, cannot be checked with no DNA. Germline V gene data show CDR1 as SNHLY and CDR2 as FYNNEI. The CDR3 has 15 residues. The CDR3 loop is CASQTSGSASETQYF.

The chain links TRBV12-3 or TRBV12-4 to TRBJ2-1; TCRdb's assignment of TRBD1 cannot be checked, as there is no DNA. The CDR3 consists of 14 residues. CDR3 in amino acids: CASSLPGGRGEQFF.

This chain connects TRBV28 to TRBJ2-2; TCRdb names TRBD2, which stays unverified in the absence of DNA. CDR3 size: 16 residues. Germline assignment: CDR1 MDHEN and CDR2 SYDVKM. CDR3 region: CASSFERPSQAGELFF. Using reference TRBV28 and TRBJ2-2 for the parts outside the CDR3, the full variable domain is DVKVTQSSRYLVKRTGEKVFLECVQDMDHENMFWYRQDPGLGLRLIYFSYDVKMKEKGDIPEGYSVSREKKERFSLILESASTNQTSMYLCASSFERPSQAGELFFGEGSRLTVL.

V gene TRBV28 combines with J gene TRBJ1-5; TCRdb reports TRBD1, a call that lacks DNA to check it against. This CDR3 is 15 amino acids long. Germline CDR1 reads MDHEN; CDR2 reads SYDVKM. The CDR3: CASSFAGLGDQPQHF.